One and the same sample provided the 23 T cell receptor beta chains below, sequenced in a study of blood T cell repertoires in COVID-19. Data came from immunoSEQ multiplex PCR; TCRdb stores just in-frame clones and leaves some out. The data show about 180,000 clones, nearly 80% seen once. Specimen: PBMCs or T cells enriched from blood (not recorded which). The receptors originated from a man in his fifties or sixties who had been exposed to COVID-19.

The chain couples TRBV9 to TRBJ2-1; tentatively, D is TRBD2 (5 bases). V lost 1 base to trimming and J lost 1 base, with 12 bases between them. From germline, CDR1 is SGDLS and CDR2 YYNGEE. This CDR3 has 16 amino acids. The CDR3 region has the DNA TGTGCCAGCAGCGTACGACCCGGGGATTCCTACAATGAGCAGTTCTTC. Translated: CASSVRPGDSYNEQFF.

This chain connects TRBV27 to TRBJ2-7, with TRBD2 matching 9 bases. There are 16 residues in the CDR3. The junction had 10 bases not matched to a gene; V was cut back by 5 bases and J by 2 bases. Germline values: CDR1 MNHEY, CDR2 SMNVEV (reference sequence). The CDR3: CASSALAGEPAYEQYF. The CDR3 DNA reads TGTGCCAGCAGTGCGTTAGCGGGAGAGCCAGCCTACGAGCAGTACTTC.

Concerning this clone itself: Other DNA sequences within the sample encode an identical CDR3. The rearrangement uses TRBV19 and TRBJ1-5, with 7 bases matching TRBD1. The CDR3 is made up of 15 amino acids. Unmatched junction bases numbered 5, after V lost 6 bases and J lost 0 bases. Germline loops: CDR1 LNHDA, CDR2 SQIVND (reference sequence). In DNA, the CDR3 is TGTGCCAGTAGGATGGACAGGTCTAGCAATCAGCCCCAGCATTTT. Its translation is CASRMDRSSNQPQHF.

The chain couples TRBV7-8 to TRBJ2-5; 8 nucleotides match TRBD1. The V gene's germline CDR1 is SGHVS and CDR2 FQNEAQ. Unmatched junction bases numbered 15, after V lost 1 base and J lost 2 bases. The CDR3 runs 19 residues. DNA for the CDR3: TGTGCCAGCAGCTTAGATTCGGGTTGGGACAGGTCGTTTCAAGAGACCCAGTACTTC. Residues: CASSLDSGWDRSFQETQYF. Supplemented by reference TRBV7-8 and TRBJ2-5, the full variable domain reads GAGVSQSPRYKVAKRGQDVALRCDPISGHVSLFWYQQALGQGPEFLTYFQNEAQLDKSGLPSDRFFAERPEGSVSTLKIQRTQQEDSAVYLCASSLDSGWDRSFQETQYFGPGTRLLVL.

The rearrangement links TRBV18 to TRBJ1-2, with 7 bases matching TRBD1. The ends lost 1 base at V and 4 bases at J; junction bases unmatched: 3. Germline CDR1 is KGHSH and CDR2 is LQKENI. There are 14 residues in the CDR3. Here the CDR3 reads CASSPLRDSYGYTF. For the CDR3, the DNA is TGTGCCAGCTCACCACTCCGGGACAGCTATGGCTACACCTTC. The full variable domain, rest sourced from reference TRBV18 and TRBJ1-2, is NAGVMQNPRHLVRRRGQEARLRCSPMKGHSHVYWYRQLPEEGLKFMVYLQKENIIDESGMPKERFSAEFPKEGPSILRIQQVVRGDSAAYFCASSPLRDSYGYTFGSGTRLTVV.

Many counts were recorded for this clone. The rearrangement links TRBV30 to TRBJ2-1; D may be TRBD2 (6 bases). The length of the CDR3 is 11 residues. V was trimmed by 1 base and J by 12 bases, leaving 10 bases between them. Per germline, CDR1 GTSNPN and CDR2 SVGIG (reference sequence). CDR3 nucleotides: TGTGCCTGGAGTGAATGGAGGGGGCAGTTCTTC. Translated: CAWSEWRGQFF.

The rearrangement links TRBV10-3 to TRBJ2-3, with D unresolved. Trimming removed 6 bases from V and 4 bases from J, with 20 bases in between. The CDR3 has 16 residues. Germline lookup yields CDR1 ENHRY and CDR2 SYGVKD. CDR3 sequence (DNA): TGTGCCATCAGGCTAAGCTACCGCGGAGATCCAGATACGCAGTATTTT. Translated, it gives CAIRLSYRGDPDTQYF.

The V call is TRBV5-4, the J call TRBJ1-3, with D unclear. Trimming removed 0 bases at V and 0 bases at J, with 13 bases between. This CDR3 contains 17 residues. CDR1 and CDR2 (germline): SGHNT, YYREEE (reference sequence). CDR3 protein: CASSLGADNLSGNTIYF. The CDR3 DNA follows: TGTGCCAGCAGCTTGGGGGCCGACAACCTCTCTGGAAACACCATATATTTT.

The chain employs TRBV4-2 and TRBJ1-1; D remains ambiguous. Germline V CDR1 and CDR2: LGHNA, YNFKEQ. The length of the CDR3 is 13 residues. The V and J ends lost 0 bases and 7 bases respectively, with 9 bases between them. The CDR3 loop is CASSQENGLEAFF. CDR3 sequence (DNA): TGTGCCAGCAGCCAAGAGAACGGTCTTGAAGCTTTCTTT.

The chain has TRBV29-1 and TRBJ2-5; D remains unclear. Trimming took off 5 bases at V and 2 bases at J, with 6 bases between the two ends. The CDR3 loop spans 11 amino acids. Germline CDR1 SQVTM, CDR2 ANQGSEA. The CDR3 sequence is CSVPLQETQYF. The CDR3 DNA follows: TGCAGCGTTCCCCTACAAGAGACCCAGTACTTC. The full variable domain, rest sourced from reference TRBV29-1 and TRBJ2-5, is SAVISQKPSRDICQRGTSLTIQCQVDSQVTMMFWYRQQPGQSLTLIATANQGSEATYESGFVIDKFPISRPNLTFSTLTVSNMSPEDSSIYLCSVPLQETQYFGPGTRLLVL.

This clone was recorded a few times. This chain joins TRBV4-1 and TRBJ2-7; 8 bases are a match to TRBD1. The CDR3 loop spans 14 amino acids. Germline values: CDR1 MGHRA, CDR2 YSYEKL. Losses at the gene ends were 2 bases for V and 1 base for J; bases not matched to a gene: 1. Here the CDR3 reads CASSQRTGSYEQYF. CDR3 DNA sequence: TGCGCCAGCAGCCAAAGGACAGGGTCCTACGAGCAGTACTTC.

The chain combines TRBV30 with TRBJ1-2; no reliable D call. The V gene lost 2 bases and the J gene lost 5 bases, with 9 bases spanning the gap. The CDR3 runs to 12 residues. Germline V lookup: CDR1 GTSNPN, CDR2 SVGIG (reference sequence). CDR3 amino acids: CAWSPTGYGYTF. In DNA, the CDR3 is TGTGCCTGGAGTCCGACGGGATATGGCTACACCTTC.

This chain connects TRBV6-5 to TRBJ1-5; D is uncertain. CDR3 size: 14 residues. Trimming cost V 4 bases and J 5 bases, with 12 bases left between them. Germline CDR1 is MNHEY and CDR2 is SVGAGI. In DNA form, the CDR3 reads TGTGCCAGCAGTTTGTGGGTTGGAGATCAGCCCCAGCATTTT. This codes for CASSLWVGDQPQHF.

The chain has TRBV19 and TRBJ1-4; maybe TRBD1 (5 bases). The CDR3 covers 15 residues. Germline CDR1 LNHDA, CDR2 SQIVND (reference sequence). Trimming shortened V by 3 bases and J by 7 bases, and 15 bases separated the two germline ends. As DNA, the CDR3 is TGTGCCAGTAGTATTGTCGCGACGGGGGTTGAAAAACTGTTTTTT. This codes for CASSIVATGVEKLFF.

The V gene is TRBV11-3, the J gene TRBJ2-3; D gene ambiguous. The germline V gene encodes CDR1 SGHNT and CDR2 YENEEA. This CDR3 region has 15 residues. The V end lost 4 bases, the J end lost 4 bases, and 15 bases lay between the germline ends. The CDR3 is CASSSPVGLPDTQYF. DNA of the CDR3: TGTGCCAGCAGCTCCCCCGTGGGCCTCCCAGATACGCAGTATTTT.

The V and J genes are TRBV2 and TRBJ2-5; 10 bases are a match to TRBD2. Per germline, CDR1 SNHLY and CDR2 FYNNEI. V shed 2 bases and J 3 bases; nucleotides not matched to a gene: 0. The CDR3 sequence is 14 residues long. CDR3 coding DNA: TGTGCCAGCAGTGAACTAGCGGGAGAAGAGACCCAGTACTTC. It specifies CASSELAGEETQYF. The variable domain in full, with the rest retrieved from reference TRBV2 and TRBJ2-5, is EPEVTQTPSHQVTQMGQEVILRCVPISNHLYFYWYRQILGQKVEFLVSFYNNEISEKSEIFDDQFSVERPDGSNFTLKIRSTKLEDSAMYFCASSELAGEETQYFGPGTRLLVL.

The chain couples TRBV6-2 or TRBV6-3 to TRBJ2-1; the D gene is possibly TRBD2 (6 bases). The V and J ends lost 4 bases and 0 bases respectively, with 7 bases between them. The length of the CDR3 is 14 residues. Germline V gene lookup returns CDR1 MNHEY and CDR2 SVGEGT. CDR3 in DNA: TGTGCCAGCAGTTGGAGGGACTCCTACAATGAGCAGTTCTTC. Translating gives CASSWRDSYNEQFF.

Only one count was recorded for this clone. The chain is built from TRBV4-3 and TRBJ1-3; D is possibly TRBD1 (5 bases). The CDR3 loop spans 15 amino acids. V lost 1 base and J lost 4, with 11 bases in between. The germline V gene has CDR1 LGHNA and CDR2 YSLEER. In nucleotides, the CDR3 is TGCGCCAGCAGCCAAGTCACAGGAGCCGGAAACACCATATATTTT. Translating gives CASSQVTGAGNTIYF.

V gene TRBV7-3 combines with J gene TRBJ2-7; TRBD2 matches at 8 bases. CDR3 length: 14 amino acids. CDR1 and CDR2 from the germline V gene are SGHTA and FQGTGA. V trimming: 5 bases; J trimming: 2 bases; junction bases outside the gene matches: 5. This CDR3 is CASSPGGPPYEQYF. CDR3 nucleotide sequence: TGTGCCAGCAGCCCGGGAGGGCCCCCCTACGAGCAGTACTTC. The full variable domain, in which reference TRBV7-3 and TRBJ2-7 provide the parts outside the CDR3, is GAGVSQTPSNKVTEKGKYVELRCDPISGHTALYWYRQSLGQGPEFLIYFQGTGAADDSGLPNDRFFAVRPEGSVSTLKIQRTERGDSAVYLCASSPGGPPYEQYFGPGTRLTVT.

This chain uses TRBV6-5 with TRBJ2-3; D may be TRBD2 (6 bases). Trimming took off 7 bases at V and 2 bases at J, with 13 bases between the two ends. CDR3 size: 14 residues. CDR1 is MNHEY, CDR2 SVGAGI, per germline. CDR3 amino acids: CASTRWGDTDTQYF. CDR3 DNA sequence: TGTGCCAGCACCCGATGGGGGGACACAGATACGCAGTATTTT.

The J gene is TRBJ1-2, the V gene TRBV27, with 9 positions matching TRBD1. Germline values: CDR1 MNHEY, CDR2 SMNVEV (reference sequence). The CDR3 runs 17 residues. V was clipped by 7 bases and J by 6 bases; unmatched bases: 18. The CDR3 nucleotides are TGTGCCAGCACTCCCGGGACAGGGCCCCACACGGGCGATGGCTACACCTTC. Translated: CASTPGTGPHTGDGYTF.

Regarding this clone: An end of the junction does not agree with germline; a read error may underlie this. V gene TRBV19 combines with J gene TRBJ1-4; D perhaps matches TRBD1 (6 bases). The germline V gene has CDR1 LNHDA and CDR2 SQIVND (reference sequence). The CDR3 runs 14 residues. CDR3 nucleotide sequence: TGTGCCAGTACCGCCCCGGGACAAGGGGATCGAACTATTTTT. Translating it yields CASTAPGQGDRTIF. Filled out from reference TRBV19 and TRBJ1-4, the complete variable domain reads DGGITQSPKYLFRKEGQNVTLSCEQNLNHDAMYWYRQDPGQGLRLIYYSQIVNDFQKGDIAEGYSVSREKKESFPLTVTSAQKNPTAFYLCASTAPGQGDRTIFGSGTQLSVL.

The chain couples TRBV5-1 to TRBJ2-1; possible D gene TRBD1, 5 bases. CDR1 is SGHRS, CDR2 YFSETQ, per germline. This CDR3 spans 14 amino acids. The V end lost 0 bases, the J end lost 7 bases, and 11 bases lay between the germline ends. CDR3 in amino acids: CASSLDVGANEQFF. The CDR3 DNA follows: TGCGCCAGCAGCTTGGACGTTGGGGCGAATGAGCAGTTCTTC.